This T cell receptor (beta chain) is from a study of control samples from healthy donors and cancer patients. Trimming removed 8 bases at V and 0 bases at J, with 15 bases between. The V gene's germline CDR1 is WNHNN and CDR2 SYGVQD (reference sequence). This CDR3 is built from 15 residues. Produced via immunoSEQ multiplex PCR; TCRdb's table is partial and in-frame only. Seen here are roughly 180,000 clones, approximately 91% observed once, and the top ten hold roughly 2%. The chain carries TRBV10-1 and TRBJ2-3; maybe TRBD2 (5 bases). This clonotype was sampled from a woman aged 40 to 50 in good health. Sequenced material: blood. Written as DNA, the CDR3 is TGCGCCAGCTCCCTCCGGGGAACTAGCACAGATACGCAGTATTTT. Translating gives CASSLRGTSTDTQYF.